The following is a T cell receptor (beta chain) sequence with its context. Its matching antigen is unknown. For the second PCR, which ran for 7 to 11 cycles, a sample-barcoded 5' primer and a J-beta primer mix were used. Tags on each cDNA molecule came from a template-switch adaptor with 12 random nucleotides. TCRdb itself ran the 5' RACE reads through MiXCR, one entry per CDR3 protein. The sample consists of around 780,000 distinct CDR3 sequences, approximately 53% of them appearing once. This record comes from a study of blood T cells in healthy people across ages. The trim removed 0 bases at V and 1 base at J, leaving 3 bases unmatched. There are 16 residues in the CDR3. Per the germline V gene, CDR1 is DFQATT and CDR2 is SNEGSKA (reference sequence). Study findings and constraints: Investigators treated diversity estimates from one million T cells as underestimates. There were more naive CD4+ cells and higher diversity in long-lived donors than in aged donors. Unsorted PBMCs prevented conclusive naive versus antigen-experienced comparison.

The chain links TRBV20-1 to TRBJ2-4, with 10 bases fitting TRBD2. The sample taken for sequencing was blood. The receptor's source is a man aged 40-55 years in good health. CDR3 DNA sequence: TGCAGTGCTAGAGAAGCGGGGGGGCCCGCCAAAAACATTCAGTACTTC. Encoded protein: CSAREAGGPAKNIQYF.